One sample yielded the 9 T cell receptor beta chains listed below, sequenced in a study of CD8 T cell repertoires and HIV-1 epitope variants. TCRdb keeps only in-frame clones here, not all; method: immunoSEQ multiplex PCR. The sample lists about 6,000 clones; 50% to 70% were seen once. No antigen has been assigned to these receptors. Sequencing was performed on cultured CD8+ T cells derived from PBMCs. The receptor source for this set is a male donor with HIV.

Only one count was recorded for this clone. This rearrangement joins TRBV4-3 to TRBJ2-3; no definite D call. Germline V gives CDR1 LGHNA, CDR2 YSLEER. The ends were cut back, 0 bases at V and 4 bases at J, with 11 bases in the middle. The length of the CDR3 is 15 residues. As DNA, the CDR3 is TGCGCCAGCAGCCAAGACTGGGTCTTGGCAGATACGCAGTATTTT. It is translated as CASSQDWVLADTQYF.

This rearrangement joins TRBV5-5 to TRBJ2-3, with 14 bases matching TRBD2. The CDR3 has 17 amino acids. V gave up 4 bases and J gave up 3 bases; unmatched junction bases: 7. Germline V gives CDR1 SGHKS, CDR2 YYEKEE (reference sequence). In nucleotides, the CDR3 is TGTGCCAGCAGCCGGGTGACTAGCGGGGGGGCAACAGATACGCAGTATTTT. Translation gives CASSRVTSGGATDTQYF.

This clone occurred a few times. The genes are TRBV27 and TRBJ1-4; D unresolved. CDR3 length: 15 residues. Germline lookup yields CDR1 MNHEY and CDR2 SMNVEV (reference sequence). Trimming took 2 bases from V and 0 from J, leaving 7 bases between them. This chain's CDR3 is CASSLGYSTNEKLFF. The CDR3 bases are TGTGCCAGCAGTTTAGGTTATTCAACTAATGAAAAACTGTTTTTT. The full variable domain, rest sourced from reference TRBV27 and TRBJ1-4, is EAQVTQNPRYLITVTGKKLTVTCSQNMNHEYMSWYRQDPGLGLRQIYYSMNVEVTDKGDVPEGYKVSRKEKRNFPLILESPSPNQTSLYFCASSLGYSTNEKLFFGSGTQLSVL.

CDR3 protein: CASSPRGYGGTGGSLEQYF. The CDR3 DNA reads TGTGCCAGCTCACCCCGTGGGTATGGCGGGACAGGGGGGAGCCTCGAGCAGTACTTC. The chain employs TRBV18 and TRBJ2-7; TRBD1 matches at 11 bases. This CDR3 contains 19 residues. The trim removed 3 bases at V and 6 bases at J, leaving 19 bases unmatched. Per the germline V gene, CDR1 is KGHSH and CDR2 is LQKENI.

This chain uses TRBV4-1 with TRBJ2-1; D gene uncertain. V lost 1 base, J lost 0 bases, and 4 bases lay in between. Germline CDR1 reads MGHRA; CDR2 reads YSYEKL. The CDR3 spans 14 residues. The chain's CDR3 is CASSQASSYNEQFF. CDR3 nucleotides: TGCGCCAGCAGCCAAGCGAGCTCCTACAATGAGCAGTTCTTC.

The V gene is TRBV5-6, the J gene TRBJ1-2; tentatively, D is TRBD1 (6 bases). Germline CDR1 and CDR2: SGHDT and YYEEEE. V was clipped by 0 bases and J by 9 bases, with 15 bases between them. This CDR3 has 14 residues. CDR3 region: CASSLGQGLIRYTF. The DNA of the CDR3 is TGTGCCAGCAGCTTGGGGCAGGGGCTGATACGCTACACCTTC.

The chain joins TRBV10-1 to TRBJ2-1; D gene unclear. The CDR3 is 12 residues long. Between the trimmed V and J ends, which lost 10 bases and 2 bases, there was a span of 9 bases. Germline values: CDR1 WNHNN, CDR2 SYGVQD (reference sequence). Here the CDR3 reads CANRGAYNEQFF. Written as DNA, the CDR3 is TGCGCCAACCGCGGCGCCTACAATGAGCAGTTCTTC.

The rearrangement uses TRBV7-6 and TRBJ2-7; 9 bases map to TRBD1. This CDR3 is built from 14 residues. Germline CDR1 and CDR2: SGHVS and FNYEAQ. Trimming took 5 bases from V and 3 from J; bases not matched to a gene: 5. CDR3 sequence: CASSPPGQGYEQYF. Here the CDR3 DNA reads TGTGCCAGCAGCCCACCGGGACAGGGCTACGAGCAGTACTTC.

V is TRBV11-3 and J is TRBJ2-2, with TRBD2 matching over 9 bases. Trimming removed 5 bases from V and 0 bases from J; junction bases left unmatched: 10. Germline V gives CDR1 SGHNT, CDR2 YENEEA. The CDR3 length is 18 residues. The CDR3 DNA is TGTGCCAGCAGCCCCCGGAAGCGGGAGGACCCGAACACCGGGGAGCTGTTTTTT. Translation: CASSPRKREDPNTGELFF.